This T cell receptor (beta chain) came from a study of monozygotic twins with inflammatory bowel disease. Points from the study as a whole: IBD patients showed reduced TCRbeta diversity (inverse Simpson) versus healthy co-twins.

About this clonotype: Its specificity is unknown.

For each CDR3 protein, TCRdb gives one entry from its re-call of the 5' RACE reads, without DNA. There are over 110,000 distinct CDR3 sequences in the sample, with 2% to 2.5% held by the top ten. Germline CDR1 reads DFQATT; CDR2 reads SNEGSKA (reference sequence). This CDR3 region has 13 residues. The receptor's source is a human donor with ulcerative colitis or Crohn's disease, or a healthy co-twin of an affected twin (not recorded which). The source material was blood. The chain recombines TRBV20-1 with TRBJ2-5; the D gene TCRdb calls, TRBD1, cannot be checked with no DNA. CDR3 amino acids: CSARRQGQETQYF.